This T cell receptor beta chain is drawn from a study of human CD4 T cells and Enterobacteriaceae (dated by TCRdb to 2018 to 2020). Overall study outcomes, separate from this receptor: Compared with specific clonotypes, broadly cross-reactive clonotypes seemed more expanded ex vivo, with 11 of 19 and about 65% of the roughly 34 falling in the top 5%. The reactivity of ex vivo clonotypes was inferred solely through the matching of nucleotide sequences to CFSE-low cultures from the same donors.

Deep-level sequencing was performed on ex vivo total memory CD4+ samples, with a detection sensitivity of one cell in 200,000. The QIAamp DNA Micro Kit was used to extract genomic DNA from cell pellets, and the quantity and purity of the genomic DNA were checked by spectrophotometry. Amplification of TCR Vbeta CDR3 regions was performed with the immunoSEQ multiplex PCR assay. Sequencing of amplicons was performed on the Illumina HiSeq platform. The retrieved sequences were 87 nucleotides long and included the CDR3 region. Under the source paper's analysis protocol: A unique productive TCR Vbeta nucleotide sequence was defined as a clonotype and was quantified by productive template frequency from ImmunoSEQ Analyzer V3.0. A threshold set at the top 5th percentile of each frequency-ranked repertoire was used to define expanded clonotypes. Repertoire overlap was calculated as Chao-Jaccard with the R package fossil and was visualized by nonmetric multidimensional scaling with the R package MASS. This immuneACCESS table, as held by TCRdb, lists in-frame sequences with V and J called but not all clones. Of the missing ones, under half trace to an unresolved V gene in checked studies; the others have no known cause. For V, J and clone size, that table is used; D and trimming come from the DNA. The sample records some 29,000 clones, approximately 84% of which are singletons. Approximately 1.5% of the sample is in the top ten clones.

Memory CD4+ T cells, defined as all CD4+ cells except CD45RA+CCR7+CD95- naive cells, were FACS-sorted on a FACSAria III to over 95% purity. Blood from healthy donors came from blood donation centers in Switzerland. Total CD4+ T cells and monocytes were enriched by positive selection with CD4 and CD14 magnetic microbeads. CD8+, CD14+, CD16+, CD56+, CD19+ and CD25-bright cells were excluded prior to sorting. In two blood donors, total memory CD4+ T cells were sequenced directly ex vivo to assess in vivo expansion of bacteria-reactive clonotypes. Isolation of peripheral blood mononuclear cells from donor blood was performed with Ficoll-Paque Plus. On this clone itself: Its antigen is not yet known. Base qualities are not at hand, and no much larger clone is one base apart.

This clonotype was sampled from a human donor in good health. Sequenced material: memory CD4+ T cells from blood. The sample's cell subset or site label is to be understood as: total memory CD4 T cells sorted directly ex vivo, unstimulated.

Read as DNA, the sequence is TGCGCCAGCAGGCCTAACACTGGGAATGAGCAGTTCTTC. Its product reads: CASRPNTGNEQFF. The chain couples TRBV5-1 to TRBJ2-1; no D segment can be confidently identified. The CDR3, cysteine through phenylalanine, is 13 amino acids long. Of the read, only the CDR3 DNA is kept; its 39 bases are in frame from base 1. V drops 5 bases and J drops 7 bases, leaving 13 bases in between. The germline V gene specifies SGHRS as CDR1 and YFSETQ as CDR2.